This is a list of T cell receptor beta chains from one sample in a study of cytomegalovirus exposure and HLA in healthy donors. TCRdb's copy holds only in-frame clones and misses some; the assay was immunoSEQ multiplex PCR. This listing includes 140,000 to 150,000 clones. Sequencing input: PBMCs. Source of these receptors: a male donor in good health and CMV-seronegative. Each CDR3 is given with its conserved first and last residue. A D gene is named only where the DNA matches it firmly.

v_gene: TRBV19
j_gene: TRBJ2-4
d_gene: TRBD1
CDR3aa: CASTSDRGDIQYF
CDR3nt: TGTGCCAGCACCAGCGACAGGGGGGACATTCAGTACTTC

v_gene: TRBV19
j_gene: TRBJ2-1
d_gene: TRBD2
CDR3aa: CASSIARLAGGPTNEQFF
CDR3nt: TGTGCCAGTAGTATAGCTCGACTAGCGGGAGGGCCGACCAATGAGCAGTTCTTC

v_gene: TRBV7-6
j_gene: TRBJ2-5
d_gene: TRBD1
CDR3aa: CASSSRDSKETQYF
CDR3nt: TGTGCCAGCAGCTCCCGGGACAGCAAGGAGACCCAGTACTTC

v_gene: TRBV11-2
j_gene: TRBJ2-7
d_gene: .
CDR3aa: CASSPPGLAYEQYF
CDR3nt: TGTGCCAGCAGCCCTCCGGGACTGGCCTACGAGCAGTACTTC

v_gene: TRBV25-1
j_gene: TRBJ1-2
d_gene: TRBD1
CDR3aa: CASSESDRPAGYGYTF
CDR3nt: TGTGCCAGCAGTGAATCGGACAGGCCGGCGGGCTATGGCTACACCTTC

v_gene: TRBV27
j_gene: TRBJ2-2
d_gene: .
CDR3aa: CASSSPAAGELFF
CDR3nt: TGTGCCAGCAGCTCACCTGCGGCCGGGGAGCTGTTTTTT

v_gene: TRBV27
j_gene: TRBJ2-3
d_gene: TRBD2
CDR3aa: CASSSSGGFTDTQYF
CDR3nt: TGTGCCAGCAGTTCTAGCGGGGGGTTCACAGATACGCAGTATTTT

v_gene: TRBV7-9
j_gene: TRBJ2-2
d_gene: .
CDR3aa: CASSFHRSTGTGELFF
CDR3nt: TGTGCCAGCAGCTTCCACCGATCCACGGGGACCGGGGAGCTGTTTTTT

v_gene: TRBV9
j_gene: TRBJ1-5
d_gene: .
CDR3aa: CASSVGGLSNQPQHF
CDR3nt: TGTGCCAGCAGCGTAGGAGGCCTGAGCAATCAGCCCCAGCATTTT

v_gene: TRBV27
j_gene: TRBJ1-2
d_gene: TRBD1
CDR3aa: CASSHTPDRDYTF
CDR3nt: TGTGCCAGCAGTCATACGCCGGACAGGGACTACACCTTC

v_gene: TRBV28
j_gene: TRBJ1-5
d_gene: .
CDR3aa: CASSYPLRGGGNQPQHF
CDR3nt: TGTGCCAGCAGTTACCCCTTGCGGGGCGGGGGTAATCAGCCCCAGCATTTT

v_gene: TRBV7-9
j_gene: TRBJ1-4
d_gene: TRBD1
CDR3aa: CASSLGAGGNEKLFF
CDR3nt: TGTGCCAGCAGCTTAGGGGCAGGGGGCAATGAAAAACTGTTTTTT

v_gene: TRBV4-2
j_gene: TRBJ1-5
d_gene: .
CDR3aa: CASSQEESQPQHF
CDR3nt: TGTGCCAGCAGCCAGGAGGAGAGTCAGCCCCAGCATTTT

v_gene: TRBV27
j_gene: TRBJ1-5
d_gene: TRBD1
CDR3aa: CASSLRGQGNQPQHF
CDR3nt: TGTGCCAGCAGTTTACGGGGACAGGGTAATCAGCCCCAGCATTTT

v_gene: TRBV2
j_gene: TRBJ1-4
d_gene: .
CDR3aa: CASSNTGSSVEKLFF
CDR3nt: TGTGCCAGCAGTAACACCGGGTCGTCGGTAGAAAAACTGTTTTTT

v_gene: TRBV2
j_gene: TRBJ2-1
d_gene: .
CDR3aa: CAAHGETSYNEQFF
CDR3nt: TGTGCCGCTCACGGGGAGACCTCCTACAATGAGCAGTTCTTC

v_gene: TRBV5-4
j_gene: TRBJ2-7
d_gene: .
CDR3aa: CASSLEAGHPWLEQYF
CDR3nt: TGTGCCAGCAGCTTAGAGGCCGGACACCCGTGGCTCGAGCAGTACTTC

v_gene: TRBV6-5
j_gene: TRBJ2-2
d_gene: .
CDR3aa: CASSYYSEGELFF
CDR3nt: TGTGCCAGCAGTTATTACTCTGAGGGGGAGCTGTTTTTT

v_gene: TRBV9
j_gene: TRBJ2-1
d_gene: TRBD2
CDR3aa: CASSGAPRGPGTSGRSSYNEQFF
CDR3nt: TGTGCCAGCAGCGGTGCTCCAAGGGGTCCGGGGACTAGCGGGAGATCGTCCTACAATGAGCAGTTCTTC

v_gene: TRBV6-1
j_gene: TRBJ1-1
d_gene: .
CDR3aa: CASSEETGYTEAFF
CDR3nt: TGTGCCAGCAGTGAAGAAACAGGGTACACTGAAGCTTTCTTT

v_gene: TRBV5-1
j_gene: TRBJ2-7
d_gene: TRBD1
CDR3aa: CASSLSGQGVHEQYF
CDR3nt: TGCGCCAGCAGCTTGAGCGGCCAGGGGGTCCACGAGCAGTACTTC

v_gene: TRBV30
j_gene: TRBJ1-1
d_gene: .
CDR3aa: CAWTVGWEAFF
CDR3nt: TGTGCCTGGACGGTCGGGTGGGAAGCTTTCTTT

v_gene: TRBV7-2
j_gene: TRBJ2-1
d_gene: TRBD2
CDR3aa: CASSFGLAGASEQFF
CDR3nt: TGTGCCAGCAGTTTCGGACTAGCGGGAGCCAGTGAGCAGTTCTTC

v_gene: TRBV5-4
j_gene: TRBJ2-2
d_gene: .
CDR3aa: CASSLATKNTGELFF
CDR3nt: TGTGCCAGCAGCTTAGCGACTAAGAACACCGGGGAGCTGTTTTTT

v_gene: TRBV7-6
j_gene: TRBJ1-5
d_gene: TRBD1
CDR3aa: CASSGQEGIGPQHF
CDR3nt: TGTGCCAGCAGCGGACAGGAGGGTATTGGTCCCCAGCATTTT

v_gene: TRBV7-3
j_gene: TRBJ1-2
d_gene: .
CDR3aa: CASSFAGLYGYTF
CDR3nt: TGTGCCAGCAGCTTCGCGGGATTATATGGCTACACCTTC

v_gene: TRBV30
j_gene: TRBJ1-1
d_gene: .
CDR3aa: CAWTVRGGTEAFF
CDR3nt: TGTGCCTGGACCGTTAGGGGGGGAACTGAAGCTTTCTTT

v_gene: TRBV28
j_gene: TRBJ1-5
d_gene: .
CDR3aa: CASSLPGTSSNQPQHF
CDR3nt: TGTGCCAGCAGTTTGCCCGGGACTAGTAGCAATCAGCCCCAGCATTTT

v_gene: TRBV5-6
j_gene: TRBJ2-7
d_gene: TRBD2
CDR3aa: CASSSGLAGYEQYF
CDR3nt: TGTGCCAGCAGCTCCGGACTAGCGGGTTACGAGCAGTACTTC

v_gene: TRBV29-1
j_gene: TRBJ2-7
d_gene: .
CDR3aa: CSVEVGLHSPYEQYF
CDR3nt: TGCAGCGTTGAAGTAGGACTGCATTCCCCTTACGAGCAGTACTTC

v_gene: TRBV7-3
j_gene: TRBJ1-1
d_gene: TRBD1
CDR3aa: CASSLSGDRDIEAFF
CDR3nt: TGTGCCAGCAGCCTATCGGGGGACAGGGATATTGAAGCTTTCTTT

v_gene: TRBV7-6
j_gene: TRBJ2-1
d_gene: TRBD2
CDR3aa: CASSDTSGAYNEQFF
CDR3nt: TGTGCCAGCAGCGATACTAGCGGGGCCTACAATGAGCAGTTCTTC

v_gene: TRBV7-3
j_gene: TRBJ2-7
d_gene: .
CDR3aa: CASSFNRDDEQYF
CDR3nt: TGTGCCAGCAGCTTCAACCGGGATGACGAGCAGTACTTC

v_gene: TRBV28
j_gene: TRBJ2-7
d_gene: .
CDR3aa: CASSFSIGSGASYEQYF
CDR3nt: TGTGCCAGCAGTTTCAGTATCGGGTCGGGAGCTTCCTACGAGCAGTACTTC

v_gene: TRBV4-3
j_gene: TRBJ2-1
d_gene: .
CDR3aa: CASSQNSGSYFHEQFF
CDR3nt: TGCGCCAGCAGCCAAAATTCAGGGTCCTACTTTCATGAGCAGTTCTTC

v_gene: TRBV6-5
j_gene: TRBJ2-7
d_gene: TRBD1
CDR3aa: CASSSSGGYEQYF
CDR3nt: TGTGCCAGCAGTTCATCAGGGGGCTACGAGCAGTACTTC

v_gene: TRBV6-1
j_gene: TRBJ1-1
d_gene: .
CDR3aa: CASSEGRGRTEAFF
CDR3nt: TGTGCCAGCAGTGAAGGGAGGGGCCGCACTGAAGCTTTCTTT

v_gene: TRBV30
j_gene: TRBJ2-7
d_gene: TRBD2
CDR3aa: CAWSVGLPGLRGGYEQYF
CDR3nt: TGTGCCTGGAGTGTTGGTCTCCCGGGACTTCGCGGGGGTTACGAGCAGTACTTC

v_gene: TRBV19
j_gene: TRBJ1-2
d_gene: .
CDR3aa: CASYSYELGYTF
CDR3nt: TGTGCCAGCTACTCTTACGAACTGGGCTACACCTTC

v_gene: TRBV10-2
j_gene: TRBJ2-7
d_gene: .
CDR3aa: CASGELGPGEQYF
CDR3nt: TGCGCCAGCGGAGAACTAGGACCCGGCGAGCAGTACTTC

v_gene: TRBV10-1
j_gene: TRBJ2-7
d_gene: TRBD1
CDR3aa: CANKLTGHRYEQYF
CDR3nt: TGCGCCAACAAACTGACAGGGCATCGCTACGAGCAGTACTTC

v_gene: TRBV5-1
j_gene: TRBJ2-1
d_gene: .
CDR3aa: CASSSTAGYVNEQFF
CDR3nt: TGCGCCAGCAGCTCGACAGCCGGTTATGTCAATGAGCAGTTCTTC

v_gene: TRBV6-6
j_gene: TRBJ2-3
d_gene: TRBD2
CDR3aa: CASRKTGLADTDTQYF
CDR3nt: TGTGCCAGCAGGAAAACGGGACTAGCGGACACAGATACGCAGTATTTT

v_gene: TRBV7-9
j_gene: TRBJ1-2
d_gene: .
CDR3aa: CASSLARPPVKDNYGYTF
CDR3nt: TGTGCCAGCAGCTTAGCGAGGCCGCCAGTTAAGGATAACTATGGCTACACCTTC

v_gene: TRBV7-2
j_gene: TRBJ2-3
d_gene: TRBD2
CDR3aa: CASSPTSGGGTDTQYF
CDR3nt: TGTGCCAGCAGCCCAACTAGCGGGGGGGGCACAGATACGCAGTATTTT

v_gene: TRBV5-6
j_gene: TRBJ1-6
d_gene: .
CDR3aa: CASSLSGYNSPLHF
CDR3nt: TGTGCCAGCAGCTTAAGCGGTTATAATTCACCCCTCCACTTT

v_gene: TRBV6-1
j_gene: TRBJ2-7
d_gene: .
CDR3aa: CASSEPGTGSYEQYF
CDR3nt: TGTGCCAGCAGTGAACCCGGGACTGGATCCTACGAGCAGTACTTC

v_gene: TRBV2
j_gene: TRBJ1-1
d_gene: .
CDR3aa: CASSVQKNTEAFF
CDR3nt: TGTGCCAGCAGTGTGCAGAAGAACACTGAAGCTTTCTTT

v_gene: TRBV7-2
j_gene: TRBJ2-2
d_gene: .
CDR3aa: CASSLSASVHTGELFF
CDR3nt: TGTGCCAGCAGCTTATCGGCTAGCGTTCACACCGGGGAGCTGTTTTTT

v_gene: TRBV7-3
j_gene: TRBJ2-1
d_gene: .
CDR3aa: CASSLRGGDEQFF
CDR3nt: TGTGCCAGCAGTCTTAGGGGGGGTGATGAGCAGTTCTTC

v_gene: TRBV30
j_gene: TRBJ2-3
d_gene: TRBD2
CDR3aa: CAWSPGTSGRGSTDTQYF
CDR3nt: TGTGCCTGGAGTCCCGGGACTAGCGGGAGGGGGAGCACAGATACGCAGTATTTT

v_gene: TRBV5-6
j_gene: TRBJ2-1
d_gene: .
CDR3aa: CASSLLRGEQFF
CDR3nt: TGTGCCAGCAGCCTTCTTCGGGGGGAGCAGTTCTTC

v_gene: TRBV6-5
j_gene: TRBJ2-7
d_gene: .
CDR3aa: CASSYGTLSYEQYF
CDR3nt: TGTGCCAGCAGTTACGGGACTTTATCCTACGAGCAGTACTTC

v_gene: TRBV7-9
j_gene: TRBJ2-1
d_gene: TRBD2
CDR3aa: CASIKTSGNNEQFF
CDR3nt: TGTGCCAGCATCAAGACTAGCGGTAACAATGAGCAGTTCTTC

v_gene: TRBV7-9
j_gene: TRBJ1-2
d_gene: .
CDR3aa: CASSLEGLGGYTF
CDR3nt: TGTGCCAGCAGCTTGGAGGGCCTGGGAGGCTACACCTTC

v_gene: TRBV7-9
j_gene: TRBJ2-1
d_gene: TRBD1
CDR3aa: CASTPITGGVHNEQFF
CDR3nt: TGTGCCAGCACCCCAATCACAGGGGGCGTCCACAATGAGCAGTTCTTC

v_gene: TRBV29-1
j_gene: TRBJ2-1
d_gene: .
CDR3aa: CSVRPRGAADEQFF
CDR3nt: TGCAGCGTTCGACCCCGGGGGGCAGCTGATGAGCAGTTCTTC

v_gene: TRBV5-6
j_gene: TRBJ1-5
d_gene: .
CDR3aa: CASSFGLEGGNQPQHF
CDR3nt: TGTGCCAGCAGCTTTGGGTTAGAGGGGGGCAATCAGCCCCAGCATTTT

v_gene: TRBV4-3
j_gene: TRBJ2-7
d_gene: .
CDR3aa: CASSQETGNTYEQYF
CDR3nt: TGCGCCAGCAGCCAAGAAACAGGGAACACCTACGAGCAGTACTTC

v_gene: TRBV18
j_gene: TRBJ2-3
d_gene: TRBD2
CDR3aa: CASSPPSGRGGADTQYF
CDR3nt: TGTGCCAGCTCACCACCGAGCGGGAGGGGAGGGGCAGATACGCAGTATTTT